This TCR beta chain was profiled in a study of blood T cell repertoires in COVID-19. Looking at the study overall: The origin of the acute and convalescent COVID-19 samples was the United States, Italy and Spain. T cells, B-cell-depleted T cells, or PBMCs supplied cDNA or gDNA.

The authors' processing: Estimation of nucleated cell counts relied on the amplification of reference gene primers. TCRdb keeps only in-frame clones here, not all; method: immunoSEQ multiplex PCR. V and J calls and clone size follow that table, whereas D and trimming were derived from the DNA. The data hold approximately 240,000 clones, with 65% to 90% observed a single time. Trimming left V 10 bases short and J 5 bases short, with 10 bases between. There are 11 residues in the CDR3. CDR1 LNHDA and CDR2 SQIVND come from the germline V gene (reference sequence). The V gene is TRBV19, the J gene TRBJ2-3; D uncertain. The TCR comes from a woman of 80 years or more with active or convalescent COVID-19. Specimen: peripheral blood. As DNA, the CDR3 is TGTGCCACAAGACTCGGAGATACGCAGTATTTT. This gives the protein CATRLGDTQYF. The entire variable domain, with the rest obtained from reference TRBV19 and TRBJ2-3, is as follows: DGGITQSPKYLFRKEGQNVTLSCEQNLNHDAMYWYRQDPGQGLRLIYYSQIVNDFQKGDIAEGYSVSREKKESFPLTVTSAQKNPTAFYLCATRLGDTQYFGPGTRLTVL.